Each of the 10 T cell receptor beta chains below was sequenced from the same sample in a study of breast tumors, draining lymph nodes, adjacent tissues. TCRdb reanalysed the multiplex PCR reads using MiXCR and keeps one entry per CDR3 protein. The sample includes about 180,000 distinct CDR3 sequences, about 33% of them seen just once. Breast cancer patients provided tissue from their axillary draining lymph nodes. Sequencing was carried out using axillary lymph node tissue. All receptors come from a female donor with breast cancer. Some clones in this sample may be carry-over from other donors' samples.

This clonotype was picked up many times. V gene TRBV5-8 combines with J gene TRBJ2-2, with D perhaps being TRBD1 or TRBD2 (6 bases each). Trimming removed 2 bases at V and 5 bases at J, with 13 bases between. Germline CDR1 SGHTS, CDR2 YDEGEE. The CDR3 has 15 amino acids. The CDR3 DNA reads TGTGCCAGCAGCTTCTTCGGGGGCGGTACCGGGGAGCTGTTTTTT. It specifies CASSFFGGGTGELFF. Complete variable domain (other parts from reference TRBV5-8 and TRBJ2-2): EAGVTQSPTHLIKTRGQQATLRCSPISGHTSVYWYQQALGLGLQFLLWYDEGEERNRGNFPPRFSGRQFPNYSSELNVNALELEDSALYLCASSFFGGGTGELFFGEGSRLTVL.

This clonotype occurred a few times. One base away lies a much larger clone, so this may be a sequencing read error. The J gene is TRBJ2-7, the V gene TRBV5-1; unclear D gene. Germline CDR1 reads SGHRS; CDR2 reads YFSETQ. The CDR3 is 14 amino acids. With 3 bases removed from V and 3 bases from J, the gap between germline ends came to 13 bases. The CDR3 DNA reads as TGCGCCAGCAGCTCCTCCCCAGGTGGCTACGAGCAGTACTTC. This encodes CASSSSPGGYEQYF.

V gene TRBV7-2 combines with J gene TRBJ1-2; 8 bases map to TRBD1. V shed 5 bases, J shed 4 bases, and the junction held 9 bases outside the gene matches. CDR1 and CDR2 from the germline V gene are SGHTA and FQGNSA. CDR3 length equals 15 residues. CDR3 amino acids: CASSIGQGVSYGYTF. The CDR3 region has the DNA TGTGCCAGCAGCATCGGACAGGGCGTTTCCTATGGCTACACCTTC.

Of note for this clonotype: A much bigger clone sits one base away, suggesting this may be a read error. This chain joins TRBV7-8 and TRBJ2-1; 9 nucleotides line up with TRBD2. Germline values: CDR1 SGHVS, CDR2 FQNEAQ. This CDR3 has 19 amino acids. DNA of the CDR3: TGTGCCAGCAGCTTACCTGCAAAGCGGGGGGCCCACTCCTGCAATGAGCAGTTCTTC. Its protein product is CASSLPAKRGAHSCNEQFF. Combining the CDR3 with reference TRBV7-8 and TRBJ2-1 gives the whole variable domain GAGVSQSPRYKVAKRGQDVALRCDPISGHVSLFWYQQALGQGPEFLTYFQNEAQLDKSGLPSDRFFAERPEGSVSTLKIQRTQQEDSAVYLCASSLPAKRGAHSCNEQFFGPGTRLTVL.

This clonotype came up many times. The chain employs TRBV19 and TRBJ2-2; 12 nucleotides line up with TRBD2. The CDR3 totals 16 residues. J lost 8 bases, V lost 3 bases, and 7 bases had no gene match. Germline V gene lookup returns CDR1 LNHDA and CDR2 SQIVND (reference sequence). CDR3 sequence reads: CASSIFLGTSGGELFF. The CDR3 nucleotides read TGTGCCAGTAGTATCTTCCTAGGGACTAGCGGGGGGGAGCTGTTTTTT.

The V gene is TRBV6-4, the J gene TRBJ1-6; D is possibly TRBD1 (5 bases). Germline V gene data show CDR1 as MRHNA and CDR2 as SNTAGT. The CDR3 contains 19 residues. V lost 6 bases and J lost 2, with 23 bases in between. The CDR3, as DNA: TGTGCCAGCAGCGCCTCAGGACTAGCGGGAGGGGCCTATAATTCACCCCTCCACTTT. Translation: CASSASGLAGGAYNSPLHF.

A remark on this clonotype: A single base separates this from a much larger clone, so it may be a read error. V gene TRBV7-2 combines with J gene TRBJ2-3, with 9 bases that match TRBD1. Germline lookup yields CDR1 SGHTA and CDR2 FQGNSA. This CDR3 is built from 18 residues. The CDR3 loop reads CASSSPPGQGFGTDTQCF. DNA for the CDR3: TGTGCCAGCAGTTCACCGCCGGGACAGGGATTTGGCACAGATACGCAGTGTTTT.

This clonotype was picked up many times. The V gene is TRBV30, the J gene TRBJ1-2; D possibly corresponds to TRBD1 (6 bases). V dropped 0 bases and J dropped 4 bases, with 12 bases sitting between them. This CDR3 contains 14 residues. Germline CDR1 and CDR2: GTSNPN and SVGIG (reference sequence). Here the CDR3 reads CAWSVSTGGYGYTF. The CDR3 DNA is TGTGCCTGGAGTGTATCGACAGGTGGCTATGGCTACACCTTC.

Many counts were recorded for this clonotype. This rearrangement joins TRBV24-1 to TRBJ1-2; TRBD1 might be the D (5 bases). The length of the CDR3 is 14 residues. V lost 4 bases to trimming and J lost 4 bases, with 12 bases between them. From germline, CDR1 is KGHDR and CDR2 SFDVKD. The CDR3, as DNA: TGTGCCACCAGTGAACCGGACACGAGCTATGGCTACACCTTC. Its translation: CATSEPDTSYGYTF.

Comment on this clonotype: This may come from a read error, since a much larger clone is one base off. The chain links TRBV18 to TRBJ1-2; the match to TRBD1 covers 7 bases. CDR3 length equals 14 residues. CDR1 and CDR2 from the germline V gene are KGHSH and LQKENI. The V and J ends lost 8 bases and 6 bases, in that order; junction bases with no gene match: 12. The CDR3 sequence: CASPLFDRADGYTF. CDR3 bases: TGTGCCAGCCCACTGTTCGACAGGGCGGATGGCTACACCTTC.